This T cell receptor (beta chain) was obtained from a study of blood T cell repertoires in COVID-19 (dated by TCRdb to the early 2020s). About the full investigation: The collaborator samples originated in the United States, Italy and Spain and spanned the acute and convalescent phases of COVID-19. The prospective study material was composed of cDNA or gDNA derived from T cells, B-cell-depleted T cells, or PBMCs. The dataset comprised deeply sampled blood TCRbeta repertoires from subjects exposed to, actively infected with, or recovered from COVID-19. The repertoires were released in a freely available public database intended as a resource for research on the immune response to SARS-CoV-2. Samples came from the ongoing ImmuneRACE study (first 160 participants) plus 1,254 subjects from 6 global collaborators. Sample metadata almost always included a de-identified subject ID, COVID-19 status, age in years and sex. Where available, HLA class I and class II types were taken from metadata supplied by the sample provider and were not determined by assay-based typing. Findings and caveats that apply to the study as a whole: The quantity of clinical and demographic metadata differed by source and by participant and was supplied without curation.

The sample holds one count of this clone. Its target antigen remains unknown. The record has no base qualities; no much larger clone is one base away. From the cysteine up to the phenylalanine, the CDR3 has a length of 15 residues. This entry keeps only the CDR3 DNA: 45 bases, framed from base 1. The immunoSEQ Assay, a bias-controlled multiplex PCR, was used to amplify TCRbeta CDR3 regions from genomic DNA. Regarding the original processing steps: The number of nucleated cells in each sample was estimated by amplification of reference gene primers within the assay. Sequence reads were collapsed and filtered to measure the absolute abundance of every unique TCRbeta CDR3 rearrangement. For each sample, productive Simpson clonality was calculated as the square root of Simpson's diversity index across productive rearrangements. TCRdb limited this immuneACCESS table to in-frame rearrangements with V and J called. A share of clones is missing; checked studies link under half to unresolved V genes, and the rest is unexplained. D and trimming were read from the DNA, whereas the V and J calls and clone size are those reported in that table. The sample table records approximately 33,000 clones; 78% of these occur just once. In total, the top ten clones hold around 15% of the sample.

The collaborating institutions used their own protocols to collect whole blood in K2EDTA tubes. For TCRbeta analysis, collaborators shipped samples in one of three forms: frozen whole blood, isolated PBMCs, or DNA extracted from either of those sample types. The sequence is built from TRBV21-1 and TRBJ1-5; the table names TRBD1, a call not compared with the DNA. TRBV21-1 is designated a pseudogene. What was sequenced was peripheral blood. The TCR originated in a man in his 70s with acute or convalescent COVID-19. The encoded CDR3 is CASSQAKGQGAPQHF. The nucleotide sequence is TGTGCCAGCTCCCAGGCAAAGGGACAGGGGGCTCCCCAGCATTTT.